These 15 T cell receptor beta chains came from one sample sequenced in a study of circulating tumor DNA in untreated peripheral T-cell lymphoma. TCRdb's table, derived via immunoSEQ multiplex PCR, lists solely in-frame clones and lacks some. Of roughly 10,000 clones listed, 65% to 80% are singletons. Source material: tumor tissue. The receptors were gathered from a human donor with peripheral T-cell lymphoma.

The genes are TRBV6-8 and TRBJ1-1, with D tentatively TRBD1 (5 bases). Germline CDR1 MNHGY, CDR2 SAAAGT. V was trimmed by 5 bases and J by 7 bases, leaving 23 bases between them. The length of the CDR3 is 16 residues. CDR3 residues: CASSVGTRRRWDEAFF. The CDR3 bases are TGTGCCAGCAGTGTAGGGACCCGCCGGCGGTGGGATGAAGCTTTCTTT.

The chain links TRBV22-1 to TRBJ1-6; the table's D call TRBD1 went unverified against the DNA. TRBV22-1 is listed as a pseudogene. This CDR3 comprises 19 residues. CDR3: CASSLSGPQGRITGSPLHF. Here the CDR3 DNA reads TGTGCCAGCAGTTTATCGGGTCCTCAGGGAAGGATAACAGGATCACCCCTCCACTTT.

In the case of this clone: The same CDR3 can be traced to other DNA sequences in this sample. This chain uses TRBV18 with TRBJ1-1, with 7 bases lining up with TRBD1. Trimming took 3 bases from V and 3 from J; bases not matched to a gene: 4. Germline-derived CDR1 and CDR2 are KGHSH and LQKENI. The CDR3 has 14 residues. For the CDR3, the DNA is TGTGCCAGCTCACCCGGGGACAGCCACACTGAAGCTTTCTTT. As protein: CASSPGDSHTEAFF.

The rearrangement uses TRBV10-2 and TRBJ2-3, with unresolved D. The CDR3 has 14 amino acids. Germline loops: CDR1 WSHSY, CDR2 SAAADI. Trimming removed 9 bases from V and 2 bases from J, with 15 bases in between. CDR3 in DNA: TGCGCCAGTCAATCTCGAGGCCCCACAGATACGCAGTATTTT. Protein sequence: CASQSRGPTDTQYF.

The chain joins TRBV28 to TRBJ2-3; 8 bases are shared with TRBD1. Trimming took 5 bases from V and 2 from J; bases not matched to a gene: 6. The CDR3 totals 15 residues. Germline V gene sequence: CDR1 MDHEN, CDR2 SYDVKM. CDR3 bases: TGTGCCAGCAGTCAGGGGGCAGGGGTCACAGATACGCAGTATTTT. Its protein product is CASSQGAGVTDTQYF.

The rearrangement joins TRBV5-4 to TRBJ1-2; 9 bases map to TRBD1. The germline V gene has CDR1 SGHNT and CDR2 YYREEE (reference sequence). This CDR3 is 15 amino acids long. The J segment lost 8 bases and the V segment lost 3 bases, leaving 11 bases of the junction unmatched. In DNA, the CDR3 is TGTGCCAGCAGCTCCTCCCCGGGACAGGGAAGCGGCTACACCTTC. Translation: CASSSSPGQGSGYTF.

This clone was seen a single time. In DNA, the CDR3 is TGTGCCAGCAGTGAAGACAGGGTCGGGTTCAGTTCACCCCTCCACTTT. It specifies CASSEDRVGFSSPLHF. This rearrangement joins TRBV9 to TRBJ1-6; 7 bases match TRBD1. The CDR3 sequence is 16 residues long. The trim removed 5 bases at V and 9 bases at J, leaving 14 bases unmatched. Germline V gives CDR1 SGDLS, CDR2 YYNGEE.

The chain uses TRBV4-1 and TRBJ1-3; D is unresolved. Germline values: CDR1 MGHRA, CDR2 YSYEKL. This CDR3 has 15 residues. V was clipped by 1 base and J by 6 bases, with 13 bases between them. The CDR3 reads CASSQGLLSANTIYF. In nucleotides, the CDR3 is TGCGCCAGCAGCCAAGGACTCCTTAGTGCAAACACCATATATTTT.

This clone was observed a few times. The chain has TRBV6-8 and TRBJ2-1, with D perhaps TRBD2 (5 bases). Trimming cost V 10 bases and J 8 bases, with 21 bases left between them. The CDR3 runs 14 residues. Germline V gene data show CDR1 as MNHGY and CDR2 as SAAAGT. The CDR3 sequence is CATAYSGYWDEQFF. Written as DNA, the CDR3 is TGTGCCACGGCTTACAGCGGTTATTGGGATGAGCAGTTCTTC.

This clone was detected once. The CDR3 region is CASTSRASGAGEFF. CDR3 nucleotide sequence: TGTGCCAGCACCTCAAGGGCTAGCGGGGCCGGAGAGTTCTTC. V is TRBV6-8 and J is TRBJ2-1; TRBD2 matches at 9 bases. Germline assignment: CDR1 MNHGY and CDR2 SAAAGT. With V trimmed by 7 bases and J by 14 bases, 15 bases remained unmatched. The CDR3 length is 14 residues.

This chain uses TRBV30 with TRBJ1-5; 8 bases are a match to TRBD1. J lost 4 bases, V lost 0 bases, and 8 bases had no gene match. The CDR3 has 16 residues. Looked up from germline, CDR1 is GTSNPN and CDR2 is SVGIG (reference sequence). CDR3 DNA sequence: TGTGCCTGGAGTGTACGGCCAGGGGGCCGAAATCAGCCCCAGCATTTT. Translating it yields CAWSVRPGGRNQPQHF.

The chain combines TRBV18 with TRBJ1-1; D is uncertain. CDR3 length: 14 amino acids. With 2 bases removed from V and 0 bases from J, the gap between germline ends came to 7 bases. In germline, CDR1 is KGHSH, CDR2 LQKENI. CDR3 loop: CASSPEALNTEAFF. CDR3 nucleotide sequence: TGTGCCAGCTCACCAGAGGCCCTGAACACTGAAGCTTTCTTT.

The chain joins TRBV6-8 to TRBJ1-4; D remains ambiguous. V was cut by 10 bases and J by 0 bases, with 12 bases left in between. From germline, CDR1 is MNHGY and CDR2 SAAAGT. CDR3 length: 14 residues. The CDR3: CAIRDGSTNEKLFF. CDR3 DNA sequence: TGTGCCATCAGAGACGGGTCAACTAATGAAAAACTGTTTTTT.

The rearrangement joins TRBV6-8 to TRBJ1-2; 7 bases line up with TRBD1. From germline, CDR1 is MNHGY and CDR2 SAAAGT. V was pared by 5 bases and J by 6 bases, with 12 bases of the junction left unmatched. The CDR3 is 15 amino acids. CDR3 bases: TGTGCCAGCAGTCTTCAGACAGGGTACCATAATGGCTACACCTTC. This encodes CASSLQTGYHNGYTF.

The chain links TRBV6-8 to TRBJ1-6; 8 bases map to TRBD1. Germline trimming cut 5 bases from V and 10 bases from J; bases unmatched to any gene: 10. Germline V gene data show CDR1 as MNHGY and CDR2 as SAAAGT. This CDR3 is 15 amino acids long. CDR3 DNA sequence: TGTGCCAGCAGTCCACGGACAGGGCGTAGGTCACCCCTCCACTTT. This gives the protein CASSPRTGRRSPLHF.